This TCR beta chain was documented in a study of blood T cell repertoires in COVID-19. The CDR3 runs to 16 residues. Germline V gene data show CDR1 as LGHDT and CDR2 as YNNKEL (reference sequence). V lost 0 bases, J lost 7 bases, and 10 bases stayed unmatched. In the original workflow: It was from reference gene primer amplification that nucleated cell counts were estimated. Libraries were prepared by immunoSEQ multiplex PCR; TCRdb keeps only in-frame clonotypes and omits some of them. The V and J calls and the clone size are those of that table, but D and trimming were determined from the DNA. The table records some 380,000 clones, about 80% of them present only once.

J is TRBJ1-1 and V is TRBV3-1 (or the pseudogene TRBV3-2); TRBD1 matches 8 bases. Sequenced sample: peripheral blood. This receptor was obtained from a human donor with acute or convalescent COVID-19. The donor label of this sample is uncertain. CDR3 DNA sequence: TGTGCCAGCAGCCAAGATCGTCGGCAGGGGGCGGGTGAAGCTTTCTTT. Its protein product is CASSQDRRQGAGEAFF.